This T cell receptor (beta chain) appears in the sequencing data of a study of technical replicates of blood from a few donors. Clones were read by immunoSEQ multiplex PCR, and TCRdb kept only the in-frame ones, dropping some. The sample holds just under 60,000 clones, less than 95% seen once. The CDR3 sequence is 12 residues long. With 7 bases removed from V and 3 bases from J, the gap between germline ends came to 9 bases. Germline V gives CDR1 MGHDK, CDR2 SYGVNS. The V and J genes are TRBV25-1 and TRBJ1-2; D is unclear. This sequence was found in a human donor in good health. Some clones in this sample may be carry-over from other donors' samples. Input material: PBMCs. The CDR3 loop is CASTAGYYGYTF. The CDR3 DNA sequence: TGTGCCAGCACCGCCGGTTACTATGGCTACACCTTC.